This entry lists 11 T cell receptor beta chains sequenced from one sample in a study of blood T cell repertoires in COVID-19. Method: immunoSEQ multiplex PCR; TCRdb's copy keeps in-frame clones and lacks some. The data show hundreds of thousands of clones, over 75% seen once. Specimen: peripheral blood. These receptor sequences come from a human donor in a cohort sampled during active COVID-19.

This chain links TRBV20-1 with TRBJ1-5, with D hard to call. Germline V gene data show CDR1 as DFQATT and CDR2 as SNEGSKA (reference sequence). The ends were cut back, 3 bases at V and 4 bases at J, with 13 bases in the middle. The CDR3 is 14 amino acids. The CDR3 DNA reads as TGCAGTGCTAGTTGGCCAGGAGGGAATCAGCCCCAGCATTTT. This codes for CSASWPGGNQPQHF.

J is TRBJ2-1 and V is TRBV11-2, with D perhaps matching TRBD2 (5 bases). Germline-derived CDR1 and CDR2 are SGHAT and FQNNGV. The CDR3 runs to 15 residues. V was pared by 5 bases and J by 0 bases, with 11 bases between. CDR3 DNA: TGTGCCAGCAGCGGAACTAGTCGCTCCTACAATGAGCAGTTCTTC. The encoded protein is CASSGTSRSYNEQFF.

To note about this clone: The same CDR3 can be traced to other DNA sequences in this sample. The CDR3 here is CASSYSGSSYNEQFF. The CDR3 DNA reads as TGCGCCAGCAGCTACAGCGGGAGTTCCTACAATGAGCAGTTCTTC. The chain couples TRBV5-1 to TRBJ2-1, with 8 bases identical to TRBD2. This CDR3 is built from 15 residues. Germline loops: CDR1 SGHRS, CDR2 YFSETQ. Trimming at V came to 3 bases and at J to 1 base, leaving 3 bases not matched to a gene. The full variable domain, its missing parts supplied by reference TRBV5-1 and TRBJ2-1, is KAGVTQTPRYLIKTRGQQVTLSCSPISGHRSVSWYQQTPGQGLQFLFEYFSETQRNKGNFPGRFSGRQFSNSRSEMNVSTLELGDSALYLCASSYSGSSYNEQFFGPGTRLTVL.

J is TRBJ2-2 and V is TRBV11-1; the match to TRBD1 covers 8 bases. CDR1 and CDR2 from the germline V gene are SGHAT and FQDESV (reference sequence). This CDR3 is 14 amino acids long. J gave up 4 bases and V 4 bases, and 2 bases lay outside the gene matches. CDR3 sequence (DNA): TGTGCCAGCAGCTGGGGACAGGCCACCGGGGAGCTGTTTTTT. Its protein is CASSWGQATGELFF. The complete variable domain, with remaining parts taken from reference TRBV11-1 and TRBJ2-2, reads EAEVAQSPRYKITEKSQAVAFWCDPISGHATLYWYRQILGQGPELLVQFQDESVVDDSQLPKDRFSAERLKGVDSTLKIQPAELGDSAMYLCASSWGQATGELFFGEGSRLTVL.

The chain links TRBV2 to TRBJ2-7; perhaps TRBD2 as D (6 bases). Germline lookup yields CDR1 SNHLY and CDR2 FYNNEI. V lost 6 bases, J lost 0 bases, and 12 bases lay in between. The CDR3 spans 14 residues. CDR3 DNA: TGTGCCAGCAGAGGGACTCTTAGCTCCTACGAGCAGTACTTC. Translating it yields CASRGTLSSYEQYF.

This sequence joins TRBV4-3 and TRBJ2-4; D is uncertain. Germline CDR1 LGHNA, CDR2 YSLEER. Trimming removed 0 bases from V and 0 bases from J, with 15 bases in between. This CDR3 contains 18 residues. The DNA of the CDR3 is TGCGCCAGCAGCCAAGAGAGTCGACTGACTTTAGCCAAAAACATTCAGTACTTC. It translates to CASSQESRLTLAKNIQYF.

The genes are TRBV5-1 and TRBJ2-7; perhaps TRBD2 as D (7 bases). Deletions cut 0 bases from V and 6 bases from J, with 13 bases between. The CDR3 extends over 14 amino acids. Germline loops: CDR1 SGHRS, CDR2 YFSETQ. CDR3 nucleotide sequence: TGCGCCAGCAGCTTGGTAGGGGGGGGTCCCGAGCAGTACTTC. Translated: CASSLVGGGPEQYF.

The chain recombines TRBV10-3 with TRBJ2-1; TRBD2 is a possible D gene (6 bases). Germline CDR1 is ENHRY and CDR2 is SYGVKD. V dropped 5 bases and J dropped 0 bases, with 14 bases sitting between them. The CDR3 contains 16 residues. Here the CDR3 reads CAISFTGLLSYNEQFF. CDR3 in DNA: TGTGCCATCAGTTTTACGGGACTCCTCTCCTACAATGAGCAGTTCTTC.

The rearrangement joins TRBV7-6 to TRBJ1-6; the match to TRBD1 covers 7 bases. This CDR3 region has 15 residues. CDR1 and CDR2 (germline): SGHVS, FNYEAQ. With 5 bases clipped from V and 7 bases from J, the junction kept 8 bases outside the gene matches. In nucleotides, the CDR3 is TGTGCCAGCAGCGCGCGGACAGGCCTCAATTCACCCCTCCACTTT. Translation: CASSARTGLNSPLHF.

The gene calls are TRBV5-5 and TRBJ2-5; 9 bases fit TRBD2. Germline V gene data show CDR1 as SGHKS and CDR2 as YYEKEE (reference sequence). CDR3 length: 14 residues. V shed 4 bases and J 5 bases; nucleotides not matched to a gene: 6. For the CDR3, the DNA is TGTGCCAGCAGCCGAGCGGGAGGAAGTGAGACCCAGTACTTC. Translated: CASSRAGGSETQYF.

This chain links TRBV5-1 with TRBJ1-2; possible D gene TRBD1, 5 bases. The CDR3 totals 13 residues. CDR1 SGHRS and CDR2 YFSETQ come from the germline V gene. The V end lost 7 bases, the J end lost 1 base, and 11 bases lay between the germline ends. CDR3 amino acids: CASQLTVNYGYTF. In DNA form, the CDR3 reads TGCGCCAGCCAATTGACAGTTAACTATGGCTACACCTTC.